What follows are 3 T cell receptor beta chains derived from one specimen sequenced in a study of blood T cell repertoires in COVID-19. The repertoire was sequenced with immunoSEQ multiplex PCR; TCRdb's copy has only in-frame clones and lacks some. Of approximately 280,000 clones listed, around 85% are singletons. The specimen was peripheral blood. These receptor sequences come from a human donor with COVID-19, enrolled during active disease. The donor label of this sample is uncertain.

The chain couples TRBV3-1 (or the pseudogene TRBV3-2) to TRBJ2-6, with D possibly TRBD1 on 6 matching bases. The V and J ends lost 3 bases and 0 bases respectively, with 9 bases between them. Germline values: CDR1 LGHDT, CDR2 YNNKEL (reference sequence). The length of the CDR3 is 16 residues. The CDR3 is CASSQGTLSGANVLTF. The CDR3 coding sequence is TGTGCCAGCAGCCAGGGGACACTCTCTGGGGCCAACGTCCTGACTTTC.

This clone appeared once. The chain links TRBV28 to TRBJ2-7; D is undetermined. V lost 3 bases to trimming and J lost 5 bases, with 14 bases between them. Germline loops: CDR1 MDHEN, CDR2 SYDVKM. CDR3 length: 14 residues. CDR3 sequence (DNA): TGTGCCAGCAGTTTCGAGGCCCTGGCGCACGAGCAGTACTTC. It encodes CASSFEALAHEQYF.

The chain combines TRBV6-6 with TRBJ2-3; possibly TRBD1 for D (6 bases). The CDR3 runs to 13 residues. The V end was cut by 4 bases, the J end by 14 bases, with 19 bases between. Germline CDR1 MNHNY, CDR2 SVGAGI (reference sequence). CDR3 protein: CASSWGPNRLVYF. Written as DNA, the CDR3 is TGTGCCAGCAGTTGGGGGCCAAACAGATTAGTGTATTTT.